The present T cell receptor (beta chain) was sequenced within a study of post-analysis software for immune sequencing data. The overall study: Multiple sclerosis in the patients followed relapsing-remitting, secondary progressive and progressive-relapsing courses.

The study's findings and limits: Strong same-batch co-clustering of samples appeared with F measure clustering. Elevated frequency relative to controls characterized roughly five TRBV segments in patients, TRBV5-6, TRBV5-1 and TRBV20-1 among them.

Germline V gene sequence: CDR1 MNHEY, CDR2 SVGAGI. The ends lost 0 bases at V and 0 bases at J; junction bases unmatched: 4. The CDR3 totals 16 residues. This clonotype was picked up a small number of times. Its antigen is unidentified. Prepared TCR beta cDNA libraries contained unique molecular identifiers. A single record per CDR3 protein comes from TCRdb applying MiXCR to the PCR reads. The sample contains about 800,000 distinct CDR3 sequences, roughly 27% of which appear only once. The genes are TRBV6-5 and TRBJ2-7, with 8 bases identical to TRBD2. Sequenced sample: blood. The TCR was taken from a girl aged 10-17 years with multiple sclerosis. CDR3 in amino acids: CASSYSFSGSSYEQYF. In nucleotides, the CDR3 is TGTGCCAGCAGTTACTCGTTCAGCGGGAGCTCCTACGAGCAGTACTTC.